A selection of T cell receptor beta chains follows, all from one sample in a study of blood T cells in healthy people across ages. One entry per CDR3 protein, called by TCRdb with MiXCR from the 5' RACE reads. This table holds around 990,000 distinct CDR3 sequences, roughly two fifths found once. The sample comprised blood. These receptors were collected from a man in his late teens or twenties in good health. CDR3s include the opening cysteine and the closing phenylalanine or tryptophan. The D gene is left open where the match is weak. A clone size is listed for some rows: how often the clone was seen (once, few, many), or a class if it is expanded.

cdr3_aa	cdr3_nt	d_call	j_call	clone_size	v_call
CASSLASKVDTQYF	TGTGCCAGCAGCTTAGCGAGTAAGGTAGATACGCAGTATTTT	NA	TRBJ2-3	few	TRBV11-1
CAQPAIGTGTVSTEAFF	TGTGCCCAGCCCGCGATAGGGACAGGGACGGTGAGCACTGAAGCTTTCTTT	TRBD1	TRBJ1-1	few	TRBV7-2
CAISESVGLAGALNTGELFF	TGTGCCATCAGTGAGTCTGTGGGACTAGCGGGGGCCTTGAACACCGGGGAGCTGTTTTTT	TRBD2	TRBJ2-2	NA	TRBV10-3
CASSLAPQLSGNTIYF	TGTGCCAGCAGCTTAGCTCCCCAGCTCTCTGGAAACACCATATATTTT	NA	TRBJ1-3	few	TRBV7-8
CASSLGEGAVGYTF	TGTGCCAGCAGCCTCGGTGAGGGGGCAGTTGGCTACACCTTC	TRBD1	TRBJ1-2	NA	TRBV25-1
CSARRGARGGYNEQFF	TGCAGTGCTAGACGGGGAGCGAGGGGGGGGTACAATGAGCAGTTCTTC	NA	TRBJ2-1	few	TRBV20-1
CAISSGMRDTYNEQYF	TGTGCCATCAGTTCTGGGATGCGGGACACTTACAATGAGCAGTACTTC	NA	TRBJ2-5	NA	TRBV10-3
CAWSPIRTGANTEAFF	TGTGCCTGGAGCCCTATTCGGACAGGGGCGAACACTGAAGCTTTCTTT	TRBD1	TRBJ1-1	NA	TRBV30
CASTLGVGYNEQFF	TGCGCCAGCACCCTTGGCGTAGGGTACAATGAGCAGTTCTTC	NA	TRBJ2-1	NA	TRBV5-1
CASRRLAGLNEQFF	TGTGCCAGCAGGCGACTAGCGGGGCTGAATGAGCAGTTCTTC	TRBD2	TRBJ2-1	NA	TRBV6-2/TRBV6-3
CSVEAGQPYEQYF	TGCAGCGTTGAAGCGGGCCAACCCTACGAGCAGTACTTC	NA	TRBJ2-7	few	TRBV29-1
CASSMTSVVPYNEQYF	TGTGCCAGCAGCATGACTAGTGTAGTCCCCTACAATGAGCAGTACTTC	NA	TRBJ2-7	few	TRBV7-2
CSVATGPTDTQYF	TGCAGCGTCGCGACAGGACCCACAGATACGCAGTATTTT	NA	TRBJ2-3	many	TRBV29-1
CASSAMTFGNEQFF	TGTGCCAGCAGTGCAATGACCTTTGGGAATGAGCAGTTCTTC	NA	TRBJ2-1	NA	TRBV6-1
CASSQSRVGQGVSSYNEQFF	TGTGCCAGCAGCCAATCCCGTGTGGGACAGGGGGTAAGCTCCTACAATGAGCAGTTCTTC	TRBD1	TRBJ2-1	NA	TRBV11-1
CAGRGTSGWRPQYF	TGTGCCGGCAGGGGGACTAGCGGGTGGAGGCCGCAGTATTTT	TRBD2	TRBJ2-3	NA	TRBV6-1
CSAPGSSTDTQYF	TGCAGTGCCCCAGGGTCCAGCACAGATACGCAGTATTTT	NA	TRBJ2-3	many	TRBV20-1
CAISGGMGRRTGELFF	TGTGCCATCAGTGGAGGGATGGGGAGGAGGACCGGGGAGCTGTTTTTT	NA	TRBJ2-2	once	TRBV10-3
CASSLGGLETEAFF	TGTGCCAGCAGCTTAGGGGGCTTAGAGACTGAAGCTTTCTTT	NA	TRBJ1-1	NA	TRBV7-3
CASSLSGGHNEQFF	TGTGCCAGCAGTTTATCCGGGGGACACAATGAGCAGTTCTTC	NA	TRBJ2-1	NA	TRBV27
CASSQDRSWGYGYTF	TGCGCCAGCAGCCAAGATCGCTCCTGGGGCTATGGCTACACCTTC	NA	TRBJ1-2	many	TRBV4-3
CASSLGSGRDEQFF	TGTGCCAGCAGCTTAGGTTCTGGACGGGATGAGCAGTTCTTC	NA	TRBJ2-1	few	TRBV11-1
CASSGDRGADTQYF	TGTGCCAGCAGCGGCGACAGGGGAGCAGATACGCAGTATTTT	TRBD1	TRBJ2-3	few	TRBV7-2
CASLRSPGKLFF	TGTGCCAGCCTAAGAAGTCCCGGGAAACTGTTTTTT	NA	TRBJ1-4	few	TRBV3-1
CASSPNRQVPWGLHF	TGTGCCAGCAGCCCGAATCGACAGGTCCCCTGGGGCCTCCACTTT	NA	TRBJ1-6	NA	TRBV27
CASSTRGRRFGGYTF	TGTGCCAGCAGCACCCGTGGCAGGCGCTTCGGAGGCTACACCTTC	NA	TRBJ1-2	NA	TRBV6-5
CASSLAGEWAYEQYF	TGTGCCAGCAGCTTGGCGGGGGAGTGGGCCTACGAGCAGTACTTC	NA	TRBJ2-7	NA	TRBV5-5
CSAWTSPNTGELFF	TGCAGCGCCTGGACTAGCCCGAACACCGGGGAGCTGTTTTTT	TRBD2	TRBJ2-2	NA	TRBV29-1
CASGLLSDSYNEQFF	TGTGCCAGCGGCTTACTTAGCGACTCCTACAATGAGCAGTTCTTC	NA	TRBJ2-1	NA	TRBV7-6
CASSLAGRSSYNDQFF	TGTGCCAGCAGCTTAGCGGGGAGGAGCTCCTACAATGATCAGTTCTTC	NA	TRBJ2-1	NA	TRBV13
CASSQDGEQGLGGYTF	TGCGCCAGCAGCCAAGATGGGGAACAGGGTCTGGGTGGCTACACCTTC	NA	TRBJ1-2	few	TRBV4-3
CSAPGLAGGFTDTQYF	TGCAGTGCTCCAGGACTAGCGGGGGGCTTTACAGATACGCAGTATTTT	TRBD2	TRBJ2-3	NA	TRBV20-1
CASSPFYRGTSYEQYF	TGTGCCAGCAGCCCTTTCTACAGGGGAACCTCCTACGAGCAGTACTTC	TRBD1	TRBJ2-7	NA	TRBV6-2/TRBV6-3
CASSLGTGVGRTQYF	TGCGCCAGCAGCCTCGGGACAGGGGTTGGTCGGACCCAGTACTTC	TRBD1	TRBJ2-5	few	TRBV4-1
CASSFKSVNTEAFF	TGTGCCAGCAGTTTTAAATCGGTGAACACTGAAGCTTTCTTT	NA	TRBJ1-1	NA	TRBV28
CASKSVGGNEQYF	TGTGCCAGCAAGTCAGTCGGTGGCAATGAGCAGTACTTC	NA	TRBJ2-7	NA	TRBV12-3/TRBV12-4
CASSQLSTGELFF	TGTGCCAGCAGTCAATTAAGCACCGGGGAGCTGTTTTTT	NA	TRBJ2-2	few	TRBV27
CASSLSRQDYNSPLHF	TGTGCCAGCAGTCTCTCCAGACAGGACTATAATTCACCCCTCCACTTT	NA	TRBJ1-6	NA	TRBV28
CASSYSKEIQYF	TGTGCCAGCAGTTACTCGAAGGAGATTCAGTACTTC	NA	TRBJ2-4	NA	TRBV6-2/TRBV6-3
CASSSENRPLYSNYGYTF	TGTGCCAGCAGCTCCGAAAACAGGCCCCTCTATAGTAACTATGGCTACACCTTC	NA	TRBJ1-2	NA	TRBV7-9
CASSRTTAYEQYF	TGTGCCAGCTCACGGACGACAGCCTACGAGCAGTACTTC	NA	TRBJ2-7	NA	TRBV18
CAIRETGENQPQHF	TGTGCCATCAGAGAGACAGGGGAAAATCAGCCCCAGCATTTT	TRBD1	TRBJ1-5	NA	TRBV10-3
CASSLDYERNEQFF	TGTGCCAGCAGCTTGGACTATGAAAGGAATGAGCAGTTCTTC	NA	TRBJ2-1	NA	TRBV7-2